These 2 T cell receptor beta chains were sequenced from one sample in a study of radiation and T cells in renal cell carcinoma. Sequenced by immunoSEQ multiplex PCR; TCRdb stores in-frame clones only, minus some. The table shows about 90,000 clones, with just under 85% occurring only once. Time point: blood 4 weeks post-SBRT, at nephrectomy. Stated treatment: 15 Gy SBRT to primary tumor, nephrectomy 4 weeks later. Here the sequenced sample was blood, taken from a patient whose treatment included radiotherapy and nephrectomy. These TCRs come from a man aged 45 to 65 with renal cell carcinoma.

CDR3 DNA sequence: TGTGCCAGCACCCCTGGAGGTCGGAACACCGGGGAGCTGTTTTTT. It specifies CASTPGGRNTGELFF. The chain is built from TRBV7-3 and TRBJ2-2; D might be TRBD2 (5 bases). V lost 7 bases to trimming and J lost 1 base, with 13 bases between them. The CDR3 covers 15 residues. CDR1 and CDR2 (germline): SGHTA, FQGTGA. The full variable domain, with the rest looked up from reference TRBV7-3 and TRBJ2-2, is GAGVSQTPSNKVTEKGKYVELRCDPISGHTALYWYRQSLGQGPEFLIYFQGTGAADDSGLPNDRFFAVRPEGSVSTLKIQRTERGDSAVYLCASTPGGRNTGELFFGEGSRLTVL.

The chain combines TRBV10-1 with TRBJ2-3; D is perhaps TRBD2 (8 bases). This CDR3 is built from 21 residues. The germline gives CDR1 WNHNN, CDR2 SYGVQD (reference sequence). Trimming took off 1 base at V and 3 bases at J, with 29 bases between the two ends. CDR3 sequence: CASSEYPGGESGSKGTDTQYF. The CDR3 region has the DNA TGCGCCAGCAGTGAGTACCCAGGGGGTGAGAGCGGGAGTAAGGGAACAGATACGCAGTATTTT.